This TCR beta chain was found in a study of T-cell memory formation after mild COVID-19. Overall study context: Each donor largely had its own TCR clusters.

Study-wide points: Memory from before infection featured some responding clones, which suggests cross-reactive memory joined. Clones that contracted from day 15 to 85 were balanced CD4/CD8, while later expanders leaned CD4+.

Constant-segment primers served in 5'RACE that generated TCR alpha and TCR beta cDNA libraries bearing sample barcodes and UMIs. TCRdb ran MiXCR on the 5' RACE reads and lists one entry per CDR3 protein. The data hold around 340,000 distinct CDR3 sequences, with approximately 14% observed a single time. This clonotype was counted only a few times. Its antigen is not known. Germline assignment: CDR1 SGHRS and CDR2 YFSETQ. There are 17 residues in the CDR3. Trimming took 0 bases from V and 5 from J, leaving 20 bases between them. The chain recombines TRBV5-1 with TRBJ2-5; D is undetermined. Sample: PBMCs or a T cell subset sorted from them (not recorded which). This clonotype was obtained from a man between 18 and 29 years old who had mild COVID-19 (a few samples of this study predate the infection). Cell type and time point are not known. CDR3 sequence: CASSLASRPRMGETQYF. In DNA form, the CDR3 reads TGCGCCAGCAGCTTGGCGTCTCGGCCCAGGATGGGGGAGACCCAGTACTTC. Using reference TRBV5-1 and TRBJ2-5 for the parts outside the CDR3, the full variable domain is KAGVTQTPRYLIKTRGQQVTLSCSPISGHRSVSWYQQTPGQGLQFLFEYFSETQRNKGNFPGRFSGRQFSNSRSEMNVSTLELGDSALYLCASSLASRPRMGETQYFGPGTRLLVL.